A single sample gave rise to the 30 T cell receptor beta chains below, sequenced in a study of T cell responses to AZD1222 COVID-19 vaccine. Measured with immunoSEQ multiplex PCR; TCRdb has only the in-frame clones, and not every one. The sample holds around 180,000 clones, roughly 94% seen once. The sample was peripheral blood, taken 28 days after the second AZD1222 dose. All receptors come from an adult who received the AZD1222 COVID-19 vaccine.

The chain joins TRBV15 to TRBJ2-3, with 10 bases matching TRBD2. V gave up 3 bases and J gave up 3 bases; unmatched junction bases: 3. The germline V gene encodes CDR1 LNHNV and CDR2 YYDKDF (reference sequence). CDR3 size: 15 residues. The chain's CDR3 is CATSRLAGETDTQYF. CDR3 nucleotides: TGTGCCACCAGCAGGCTAGCGGGAGAGACAGATACGCAGTATTTT. Full variable domain (missing parts from reference TRBV15 and TRBJ2-3): DAMVIQNPRYQVTQFGKPVTLSCSQTLNHNVMYWYQQKSSQAPKLLFHYYDKDFNNEADTPDNFQSRRPNTSFCFLDIRSPGLGDTAMYLCATSRLAGETDTQYFGPGTRLTVL.

This chain uses TRBV11-3 with TRBJ2-2, with 7 nucleotides matching TRBD2. The CDR3 loop spans 16 amino acids. Trimming cost V 4 bases and J 0 bases; bases outside gene matches: 5. The V gene's germline CDR1 is SGHNT and CDR2 YENEEA. CDR3 sequence (DNA): TGTGCCAGCAGCTCTAAGCGGGGTTCGAACACCGGGGAGCTGTTTTTT. Protein: CASSSKRGSNTGELFF.

The CDR3 region has the DNA TGTGCCAGCAGCTTAGGGGAGAACACCGGGGAGCTGTTTTTT. Protein: CASSLGENTGELFF. The chain uses TRBV5-4 and TRBJ2-2; tentatively, D is TRBD1 (5 bases). CDR1 and CDR2 from the germline V gene are SGHNT and YYREEE (reference sequence). V gave up 2 bases and J gave up 1 base, with 6 bases separating them. This CDR3 has 14 residues. Full variable domain (rest looked up from reference TRBV5-4 and TRBJ2-2): ETGVTQSPTHLIKTRGQQVTLRCSSQSGHNTVSWYQQALGQGPQFIFQYYREEENGRGNFPPRFSGLQFPNYSSELNVNALELDDSALYLCASSLGENTGELFFGEGSRLTVL.

This clone appeared a single time. This chain connects TRBV7-9 to TRBJ1-1, with 11 positions matching TRBD1. Looked up from germline, CDR1 is SEHNR and CDR2 is FQNEAQ (reference sequence). This CDR3 has 14 residues. V trimming: 8 bases; J trimming: 5 bases; junction bases outside the gene matches: 7. In DNA form, the CDR3 reads TGTGCCAGCGACGGAGGGACAGGGGGTACTGAAGCTTTCTTT. This codes for CASDGGTGGTEAFF.

The chain recombines TRBV7-9 with TRBJ1-4; 7 positions agree with TRBD1. V was pared by 1 base and J by 6 bases, with 17 bases of the junction left unmatched. This CDR3 is built from 19 residues. CDR1 and CDR2 (germline): SEHNR, FQNEAQ (reference sequence). The CDR3 DNA reads as TGTGCCAGCAGCTTAGACGGAACAGGGGAGACGGATCGGGATGAAAAACTGTTTTTT. Amino acid sequence: CASSLDGTGETDRDEKLFF.

V usage is TRBV19 and J usage is TRBJ1-1; TRBD1 matches 7 bases. The ends lost 8 bases at V and 5 bases at J; junction bases unmatched: 8. Per the germline V gene, CDR1 is LNHDA and CDR2 is SQIVND (reference sequence). The CDR3 runs to 13 residues. The CDR3 reads CASQPGQKTEAFF. Written as DNA, the CDR3 is TGTGCCAGTCAGCCGGGACAGAAGACTGAAGCTTTCTTT.

The rearrangement joins TRBV7-9 to TRBJ2-7; possibly TRBD2 for D (6 bases). Trimming stripped 7 bases from V and 2 bases from J, with 15 bases between. There are 14 residues in the CDR3. Germline loops: CDR1 SEHNR, CDR2 FQNEAQ (reference sequence). The chain's CDR3 is CASTKAEGPYEQYF. DNA of the CDR3: TGTGCCAGCACCAAGGCGGAGGGCCCCTACGAGCAGTACTTC.

This rearrangement joins TRBV5-6 to TRBJ2-3; D not resolved. Germline CDR1 and CDR2: SGHDT and YYEEEE. The CDR3 is 15 amino acids. The V gene lost 0 bases and the J gene lost 0 bases, with 8 bases spanning the gap. The CDR3 is CASSLATVSTDTQYF. The CDR3 coding sequence is TGTGCCAGCAGCTTGGCGACGGTTAGCACAGATACGCAGTATTTT.

The chain has TRBV6-5 and TRBJ2-5; D is uncertain. V gave up 6 bases and J gave up 1 base, with 9 bases separating them. Per germline, CDR1 MNHEY and CDR2 SVGAGI. The CDR3 is 13 amino acids. Here the CDR3 reads CASSRAPQETQYF. In DNA, the CDR3 is TGTGCCAGCAGCCGAGCCCCCCAAGAGACCCAGTACTTC.

The chain employs TRBV7-6 and TRBJ1-2; 9 positions match TRBD1. Germline V gives CDR1 SGHVS, CDR2 FNYEAQ. V lost 4 bases to trimming and J lost 4 bases; unmatched junction nucleotides: 1. This CDR3 is built from 13 residues. The CDR3 nucleotides read TGTGCCAGCAGCTCGGACAGGGGCTATGGCTACACCTTC. This codes for CASSSDRGYGYTF.

This clone was observed once. The V call is TRBV6-5, the J call TRBJ1-5; no firm D call. The length of the CDR3 is 14 residues. Looked up from germline, CDR1 is MNHEY and CDR2 is SVGAGI. The ends were cut back, 6 bases at V and 0 bases at J, with 9 bases in the middle. The CDR3 region is CASSTQDSNQPQHF. DNA for the CDR3: TGTGCCAGCAGCACCCAGGATAGCAATCAGCCCCAGCATTTT.

The chain is built from TRBV3-1 (or the pseudogene TRBV3-2) and TRBJ2-5, with 11 bases fitting TRBD2. Germline V gene data show CDR1 as LGHDT and CDR2 as YNNKEL (reference sequence). The CDR3 extends over 15 amino acids. V shed 1 base and J 10 bases; nucleotides not matched to a gene: 8. CDR3: CASSQVITSGSNQYF. The CDR3 DNA follows: TGTGCCAGCAGCCAAGTCATCACTAGCGGGAGTAACCAGTACTTC.

This clone was counted only a few times. The chain combines TRBV30 with TRBJ1-6, with no clear D. Looked up from germline, CDR1 is GTSNPN and CDR2 is SVGIG (reference sequence). Deletions cut 0 bases from V and 8 bases from J, with 11 bases between. There are 14 residues in the CDR3. CDR3 nucleotides: TGTGCCTGGAGTGTTTTCGGCGGGTATTCACCCCTCCACTTT. Translating it yields CAWSVFGGYSPLHF.

The V gene is TRBV6-5, the J gene TRBJ2-7, with D possibly matching TRBD2 (5 bases). The CDR3 covers 12 residues. The ends were cut back, 6 bases at V and 5 bases at J, with 11 bases in the middle. Germline V gives CDR1 MNHEY, CDR2 SVGAGI. The CDR3 region has the DNA TGTGCCAGCAGGGGTCCGGGAAACGAGCAGTACTTC. Translated, it gives CASRGPGNEQYF.

The CDR3 coding sequence is TGTGCCAGCGGGGTAGGAGATACGCAGTATTTT. This codes for CASGVGDTQYF. The chain is built from TRBV2 and TRBJ2-3; D is unresolved. Germline-derived CDR1 and CDR2 are SNHLY and FYNNEI. The CDR3 sequence is 11 residues long. V gave up 8 bases and J gave up 5 bases, with 8 bases separating them.

This chain joins TRBV18 and TRBJ2-1; no clear D gene. CDR1 is KGHSH, CDR2 LQKENI, per germline. The CDR3 length is 17 residues. V lost 1 base and J 6 bases, leaving 19 bases between the germline ends. This CDR3 is CASSPQRRLNSANEQFF. In DNA, the CDR3 is TGTGCCAGCTCACCACAACGACGACTTAATTCAGCCAATGAGCAGTTCTTC.

This clone was picked up one time. This chain joins TRBV16 and TRBJ1-4, with D uncertain. Trimming cost V 4 bases and J 0 bases, with 9 bases left between them. This CDR3 spans 15 amino acids. The germline CDR1 and CDR2 sequences are KGHSY and FQNENV. The CDR3 sequence is CASSRETATNEKLFF. In DNA form, the CDR3 reads TGTGCCAGCAGCCGCGAGACTGCAACTAATGAAAAACTGTTTTTT.

The chain has TRBV12-3 or TRBV12-4 and TRBJ2-7, with 8 nucleotides matching TRBD1. CDR3 size: 13 residues. V lost 6 bases and J lost 9; bases outside the gene matches: 10. The CDR3 reads CASRTGAQTRQYF. The CDR3 DNA reads as TGTGCCAGCAGGACAGGGGCCCAAACTCGGCAGTACTTC.

V and J are TRBV20-1 and TRBJ2-1; D gene uncertain. Between the trimmed V and J ends, which lost 3 bases and 8 bases, there was a span of 8 bases. The CDR3 totals 11 residues. Germline V gives CDR1 DFQATT, CDR2 SNEGSKA (reference sequence). The CDR3 DNA sequence: TGCAGTGCTAGTTCTGTAGATGAGCAGTTCTTC. Amino acids: CSASSVDEQFF.

This chain uses TRBV19 with TRBJ1-2; D perhaps matches TRBD1 (6 bases). V lost 1 base to trimming and J lost 7 bases, with 13 bases between them. Germline lookup yields CDR1 LNHDA and CDR2 SQIVND (reference sequence). The CDR3 totals 14 residues. CDR3 region: CASSIVTGKSGYTF. DNA for the CDR3: TGTGCCAGTAGTATAGTCACAGGGAAATCTGGCTACACCTTC. The full variable domain, rest sourced from reference TRBV19 and TRBJ1-2, is DGGITQSPKYLFRKEGQNVTLSCEQNLNHDAMYWYRQDPGQGLRLIYYSQIVNDFQKGDIAEGYSVSREKKESFPLTVTSAQKNPTAFYLCASSIVTGKSGYTFGSGTRLTVV.

The V call is TRBV28, the J call TRBJ2-1; D gene ambiguous. Trimming cost V 5 bases and J 8 bases, with 16 bases left between them. The germline CDR1 and CDR2 sequences are MDHEN and SYDVKM. There are 14 residues in the CDR3. The CDR3 nucleotides read TGTGCCAGCAGTCCACGGACCCCCCAGGATGAGCAGTTCTTC. Its protein is CASSPRTPQDEQFF. Combining the CDR3 with reference TRBV28 and TRBJ2-1 gives the whole variable domain DVKVTQSSRYLVKRTGEKVFLECVQDMDHENMFWYRQDPGLGLRLIYFSYDVKMKEKGDIPEGYSVSREKKERFSLILESASTNQTSMYLCASSPRTPQDEQFFGPGTRLTVL.

This clone was counted once. The chain has TRBV7-9 and TRBJ1-1, with D unresolved. Germline CDR1 reads SEHNR; CDR2 reads FQNEAQ (reference sequence). V lost 6 bases and J 2 bases, leaving 7 bases between the germline ends. The CDR3 loop spans 12 amino acids. The CDR3, as DNA: TGTGCCAGCAGTGTGATAAACACTGAAGCTTTCTTT. Translated: CASSVINTEAFF.

In DNA form, the CDR3 reads TGTGCCAGCAGCGTCTTAGACAGGGTATACCCTAACTATGGCTACACCTTC. Translating it yields CASSVLDRVYPNYGYTF. This chain joins TRBV9 and TRBJ1-2; 7 nucleotides align to TRBD1. The V gene's germline CDR1 is SGDLS and CDR2 YYNGEE. V trimming: 2 bases; J trimming: 0 bases; junction bases outside the gene matches: 10. The CDR3 consists of 17 residues.

This chain connects TRBV7-3 to TRBJ1-2; 7 bases are shared with TRBD1. The CDR3 covers 14 residues. Germline V lookup: CDR1 SGHTA, CDR2 FQGTGA. V lost 1 base and J lost 4; bases outside the gene matches: 3. CDR3: CASSLMGQPYGYTF. Written as DNA, the CDR3 is TGTGCCAGCAGCTTAATGGGACAGCCCTATGGCTACACCTTC.

The chain combines TRBV27 with TRBJ1-3; 8 nucleotides match TRBD1. Trimming at V came to 6 bases and at J to 2 bases, leaving 0 bases not matched to a gene. Germline CDR1 MNHEY, CDR2 SMNVEV (reference sequence). The CDR3 runs to 13 residues. This CDR3 reads CASRTGAGNTIYF. DNA for the CDR3: TGTGCCAGCAGGACAGGGGCTGGAAACACCATATATTTT.

The rearrangement links TRBV6-2 or TRBV6-3 to TRBJ1-1; the D is unclear. Trimming cost V 5 bases and J 2 bases, with 9 bases left between them. There are 13 residues in the CDR3. The germline V gene encodes CDR1 MNHEY and CDR2 SVGEGT. CDR3 coding DNA: TGTGCCAGCAGTGTCACAGAAAACACTGAAGCTTTCTTT. Translation gives CASSVTENTEAFF.

This chain joins TRBV28 and TRBJ1-5; no definite D call. Trimming removed 5 bases at V and 4 bases at J, with 6 bases between. Germline V lookup: CDR1 MDHEN, CDR2 SYDVKM. The CDR3 has 12 amino acids. The CDR3, as DNA: TGTGCCAGCAGTCCTACAAATCAGCCCCAGCATTTT. Its protein product is CASSPTNQPQHF.

This chain links TRBV7-3 with TRBJ1-6, with a possible D match to TRBD1 (6 bases). Trimming removed 6 bases at V and 0 bases at J, with 12 bases between. The CDR3 totals 16 residues. Germline assignment: CDR1 SGHTA and CDR2 FQGTGA. The CDR3 is CASRGTFSSYNSPLHF. The CDR3 coding sequence is TGTGCCAGCAGAGGGACATTTAGCTCCTATAATTCACCCCTCCACTTT.

The V call is TRBV7-2, the J call TRBJ1-6, with D tentatively TRBD1 (5 bases). The CDR3 is made up of 13 amino acids. From germline, CDR1 is SGHTA and CDR2 FQGNSA. V shed 7 bases and J shed 9 bases, with 13 bases lying between them. The CDR3, as DNA: TGTGCCAGCACCCGAGATGGGGGTTCACCCCTCCACTTT. Translating it yields CASTRDGGSPLHF.

The chain couples TRBV6-6 to TRBJ2-3; 8 bases map to TRBD2. Germline values: CDR1 MNHNY, CDR2 SVGAGI (reference sequence). The CDR3 is 15 residues long. V shed 6 bases, J shed 5 bases, and the junction held 10 bases outside the gene matches. The CDR3 nucleotides read TGTGCCAGCAGGCCCGGGAGGGCCATTGTAGATACGCAGTATTTT. Its translation is CASRPGRAIVDTQYF.